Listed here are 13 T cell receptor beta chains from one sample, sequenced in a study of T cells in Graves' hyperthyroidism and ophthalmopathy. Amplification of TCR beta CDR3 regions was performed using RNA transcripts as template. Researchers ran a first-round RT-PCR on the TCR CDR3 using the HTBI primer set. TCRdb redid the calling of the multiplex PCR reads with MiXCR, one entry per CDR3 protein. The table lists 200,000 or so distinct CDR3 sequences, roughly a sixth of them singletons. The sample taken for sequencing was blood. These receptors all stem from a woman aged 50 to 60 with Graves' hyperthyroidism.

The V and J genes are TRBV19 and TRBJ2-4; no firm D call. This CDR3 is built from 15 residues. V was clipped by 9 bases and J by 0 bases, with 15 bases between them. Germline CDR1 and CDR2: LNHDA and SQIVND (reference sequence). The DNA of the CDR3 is TGTGCCAGACACGATGGGGTCCTAGCCAAAAACATTCAGTACTTC. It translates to CARHDGVLAKNIQYF.

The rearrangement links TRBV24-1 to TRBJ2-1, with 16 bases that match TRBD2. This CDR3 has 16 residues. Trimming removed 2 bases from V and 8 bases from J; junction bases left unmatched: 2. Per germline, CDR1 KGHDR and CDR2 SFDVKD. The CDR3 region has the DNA TGTGCCACCAGTGATTCTGGGACTAGCGGGAGGGATGAGCAGTTCTTC. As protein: CATSDSGTSGRDEQFF.

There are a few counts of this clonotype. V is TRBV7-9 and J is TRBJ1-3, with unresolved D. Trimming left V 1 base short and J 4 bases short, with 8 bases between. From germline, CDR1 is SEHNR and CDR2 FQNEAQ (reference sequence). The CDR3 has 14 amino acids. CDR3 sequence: CASSLEEVGNTIYF. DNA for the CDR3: TGTGCCAGCAGCTTAGAAGAGGTGGGAAACACCATATATTTT.

CDR3 DNA sequence: TGTGCCAGCAGCGTAGATTGGGACAGGGCCCGAAATGAAAAACTGTTTTTT. Protein product: CASSVDWDRARNEKLFF. The chain joins TRBV9 to TRBJ1-4; 9 bases agree with TRBD1. The J segment lost 5 bases and the V segment lost 0 bases, leaving 8 bases of the junction unmatched. The CDR3 consists of 17 residues. Germline-derived CDR1 and CDR2 are SGDLS and YYNGEE.

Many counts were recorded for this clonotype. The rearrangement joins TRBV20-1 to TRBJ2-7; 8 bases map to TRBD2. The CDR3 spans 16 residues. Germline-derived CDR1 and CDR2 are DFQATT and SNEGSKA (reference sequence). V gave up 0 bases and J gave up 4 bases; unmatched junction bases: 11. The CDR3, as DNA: TGCAGTGCTAGAGACCCGAACGGACTAGCAGAATACGAGCAGTACTTC. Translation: CSARDPNGLAEYEQYF.

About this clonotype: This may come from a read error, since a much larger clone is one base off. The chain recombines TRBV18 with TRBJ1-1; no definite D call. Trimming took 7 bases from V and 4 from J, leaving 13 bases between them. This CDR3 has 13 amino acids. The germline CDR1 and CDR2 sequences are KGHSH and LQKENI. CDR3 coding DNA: TGTGCCAGCTTCCGGAGCAGTCTCACTGAAGCTTTCTTT. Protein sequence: CASFRSSLTEAFF. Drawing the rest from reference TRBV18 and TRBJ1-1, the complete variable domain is NAGVMQNPRHLVRRRGQEARLRCSPMKGHSHVYWYRQLPEEGLKFMVYLQKENIIDESGMPKERFSAEFPKEGPSILRIQQVVRGDSAAYFCASFRSSLTEAFFGQGTRLTVV.

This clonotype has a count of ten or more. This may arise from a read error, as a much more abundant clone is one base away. CDR3 bases: TGTGCCGGCAGTTTAGGCGGTAGCGGAACAGATACGCAGTATTTT. Translating it yields CAGSLGGSGTDTQYF. J is TRBJ2-3 and V is TRBV12-3 or TRBV12-4, with D tentatively TRBD2 (6 bases). CDR3 size: 15 residues.

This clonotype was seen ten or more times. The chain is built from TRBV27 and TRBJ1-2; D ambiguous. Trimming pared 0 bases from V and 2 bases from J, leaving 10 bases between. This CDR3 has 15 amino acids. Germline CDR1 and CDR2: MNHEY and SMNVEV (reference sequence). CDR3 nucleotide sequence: TGTGCCAGCAGTTTATCGGGAGGGTTGAACTATGGCTACACCTTC. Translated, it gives CASSLSGGLNYGYTF.

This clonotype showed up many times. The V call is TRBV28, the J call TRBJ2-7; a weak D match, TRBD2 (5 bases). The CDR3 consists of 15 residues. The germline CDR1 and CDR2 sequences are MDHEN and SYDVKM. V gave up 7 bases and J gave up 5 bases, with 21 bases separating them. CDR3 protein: CASTTLGRTWDEQYF. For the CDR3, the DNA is TGTGCCAGCACCACCCTGGGCAGGACTTGGGACGAGCAGTACTTC. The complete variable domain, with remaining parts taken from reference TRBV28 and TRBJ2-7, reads DVKVTQSSRYLVKRTGEKVFLECVQDMDHENMFWYRQDPGLGLRLIYFSYDVKMKEKGDIPEGYSVSREKKERFSLILESASTNQTSMYLCASTTLGRTWDEQYFGPGTRLTVT.

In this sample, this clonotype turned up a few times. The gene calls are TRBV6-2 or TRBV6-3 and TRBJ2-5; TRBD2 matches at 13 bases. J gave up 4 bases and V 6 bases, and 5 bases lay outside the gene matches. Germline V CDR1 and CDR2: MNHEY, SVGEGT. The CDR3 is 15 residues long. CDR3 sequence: CASRPGLAGSETQYF. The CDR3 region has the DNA TGTGCCAGCAGACCGGGACTAGCGGGGTCAGAGACCCAGTACTTC.

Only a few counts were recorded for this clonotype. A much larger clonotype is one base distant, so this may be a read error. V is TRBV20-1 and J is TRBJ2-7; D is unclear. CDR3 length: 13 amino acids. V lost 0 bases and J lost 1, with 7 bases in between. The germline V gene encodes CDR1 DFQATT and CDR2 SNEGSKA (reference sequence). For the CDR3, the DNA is TGCAGTGCTAGAGATCTTTCATCCTACGAGCAGTACTTC. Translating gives CSARDLSSYEQYF.

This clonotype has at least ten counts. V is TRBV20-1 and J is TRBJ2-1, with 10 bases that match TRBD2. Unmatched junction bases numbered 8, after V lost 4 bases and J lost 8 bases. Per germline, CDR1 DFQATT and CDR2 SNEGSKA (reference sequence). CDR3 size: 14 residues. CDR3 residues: CSAIATSGLDEQFF. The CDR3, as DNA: TGCAGTGCTATAGCGACTAGCGGGCTGGATGAGCAGTTCTTC.

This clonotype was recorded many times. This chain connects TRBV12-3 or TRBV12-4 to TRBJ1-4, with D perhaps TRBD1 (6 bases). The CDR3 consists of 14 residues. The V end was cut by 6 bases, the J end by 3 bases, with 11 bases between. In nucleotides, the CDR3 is TGTGCCAGCAGCTCGGACAGCGCTAATGAAAAACTGTTTTTT. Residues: CASSSDSANEKLFF.